The table lists the clone carrying this TCR beta chain with a count of one. Clones were sequenced by immunoSEQ multiplex PCR, and TCRdb holds only the in-frame ones, with some missing. In the table there are about 110,000 clones, roughly 92% of which are singletons. This specimen belongs to a study of T cell changes during pregnancy in multiple sclerosis. The clonotype comes from a female donor in good health, enrolled as a control in a pregnancy study. The sequencing here drew on peripheral blood, taken in the third trimester of pregnancy.

This CDR3 reads CASSHPSDREAGANVLTF. The CDR3 DNA reads TGCGCCAGCAGCCACCCCTCGGACAGGGAGGCTGGGGCCAACGTCCTGACTTTC. The chain uses TRBV4-1 and TRBJ2-6, with 8 bases aligning to TRBD1. Germline CDR1 MGHRA, CDR2 YSYEKL. The CDR3 totals 18 residues. V dropped 3 bases and J dropped 2; count of bases not matched to a gene: 9.